Each of the 25 T cell receptor beta chains below was sequenced from the same sample in a study of early T cells in non-severe SARS-CoV-2 infection. Using its own MiXCR run on the 5' RACE reads, TCRdb lists one record per CDR3 protein. There are 90,000 to 130,000 distinct CDR3 sequences in the sample; around 12% occur only once, and less than 4.5% lies in the top ten. The starting material was whole blood, obtained at baseline. The receptors were gathered from an adult who was a healthcare worker with PCR-confirmed SARS-CoV-2 infection or an uninfected control (not recorded which).

The chain carries TRBV29-1 and TRBJ1-2; D not resolved. The CDR3 contains 14 residues. Trimming removed 6 bases from V and 6 bases from J, with 20 bases in between. CDR1 is SQVTM, CDR2 ANQGSEA, per germline. CDR3 DNA sequence: TGCAGCGTGAGGAGGGAACCCCCTGCCCATGGCTACACCTTC. As protein: CSVRREPPAHGYTF.

This clonotype was picked up a small number of times. This chain joins TRBV12-3 or TRBV12-4 and TRBJ1-5, with a weak D call TRBD1 (5 bases). The CDR3 length is 16 residues. V lost 5 bases, J lost 4 bases, and 18 bases lay in between. In nucleotides, the CDR3 is TGTGCCAGCAGTCCACAAGGGAGGGGTGCAAATCAGCCCCAGCATTTT. Its translation: CASSPQGRGANQPQHF.

This clonotype occurred a few times. V is TRBV4-2 and J is TRBJ2-7, with no clear D. This CDR3 has 13 residues. Germline V CDR1 and CDR2: LGHNA, YNFKEQ. Trimming shortened V by 4 bases and J by 7 bases, and 14 bases separated the two germline ends. The CDR3 region has the DNA TGTGCCAGCAGCCCACTAACCATGGGGGAGCAGTACTTC. Encoded protein: CASSPLTMGEQYF.

The genes are TRBV7-9 and TRBJ2-1; 7 nucleotides line up with TRBD2. This CDR3 is 16 amino acids long. Germline CDR1 is SEHNR and CDR2 is FQNEAQ (reference sequence). J gave up 0 bases and V 5 bases, and 7 bases lay outside the gene matches. CDR3 sequence (DNA): TGTGCCAGCAGCCGCGGACTAGTAGGCTCCTACAATGAGCAGTTCTTC. Amino acid sequence: CASSRGLVGSYNEQFF.

This clonotype was recorded many times. The V and J genes are TRBV7-3 and TRBJ1-1; the D is unclear. Germline CDR1 is SGHTA and CDR2 is FQGTGA. Deletions cut 1 base from V and 1 base from J, with 7 bases between. The CDR3 loop spans 14 amino acids. Written as DNA, the CDR3 is TGTGCCAGCAGCTTAAGGCACTCGAACACTGAAGCTTTCTTT. It codes for CASSLRHSNTEAFF.

CDR3 amino acids: CASSLGQGFGETQYF. The CDR3 DNA reads as TGCGCCAGCAGCTTGGGACAGGGTTTTGGAGAGACCCAGTACTTC. This chain links TRBV5-1 with TRBJ2-5; 7 bases line up with TRBD1. Trimming cost V 0 bases and J 4 bases; bases outside gene matches: 6. Germline CDR1 SGHRS, CDR2 YFSETQ. The CDR3 length is 15 residues. Variable domain in full (rest from reference TRBV5-1 and TRBJ2-5): KAGVTQTPRYLIKTRGQQVTLSCSPISGHRSVSWYQQTPGQGLQFLFEYFSETQRNKGNFPGRFSGRQFSNSRSEMNVSTLELGDSALYLCASSLGQGFGETQYFGPGTRLLVL.

This clonotype appeared once. The chain uses TRBV7-2 and TRBJ2-5; either TRBD1 or TRBD2 may fit D (5 bases each). The length of the CDR3 is 15 residues. V gave up 4 bases and J gave up 6 bases, with 18 bases separating them. In germline, CDR1 is SGHTA, CDR2 FQGNSA. The CDR3 is CASSSSSGTVKTQYF. The CDR3 DNA sequence: TGTGCCAGCAGCTCCTCCTCCGGGACCGTTAAGACCCAGTACTTC.

This clonotype occurred a few times. The chain has TRBV7-9 and TRBJ1-1; D remains ambiguous. Germline V lookup: CDR1 SEHNR, CDR2 FQNEAQ (reference sequence). CDR3 length equals 14 residues. Trimming removed 2 bases at V and 3 bases at J, with 10 bases between. CDR3 protein: CASSLLERDTEAFF. CDR3 DNA sequence: TGTGCCAGCAGCTTACTGGAAAGGGACACTGAAGCTTTCTTT.

CDR3 in DNA: TGTGCCAGCAGCTTATTTGGTCAGGGGCTCACCGGGGAGCTGTTTTTT. Translation: CASSLFGQGLTGELFF. The genes are TRBV7-2 and TRBJ2-2; weak D call: TRBD1 (6 bases). V was trimmed by 2 bases and J by 4 bases, leaving 14 bases between them. CDR1 is SGHTA and CDR2 is FQGNSA in the germline V gene. The CDR3 sequence is 16 residues long.

The CDR3 DNA follows: TGTGCCACCAGTGAAGGGAGCACAGATACGCAGTATTTT. Amino acids: CATSEGSTDTQYF. This sequence joins TRBV24-1 and TRBJ2-3; D gene ambiguous. The V and J ends lost 4 bases and 0 bases respectively, with 4 bases between them. Germline values: CDR1 KGHDR, CDR2 SFDVKD. The CDR3 is made up of 13 amino acids.

In this sample, this clonotype turned up many times. This chain uses TRBV6-1 with TRBJ1-4; D not certain. The CDR3 contains 11 residues. V was cut by 10 bases and J by 5 bases, with 8 bases left in between. Germline V CDR1 and CDR2: MNHNS, SASEGT. The CDR3 DNA is TGTGCCACCCGGCGAAATGAAAAACTGTTTTTT. Amino acid sequence: CATRRNEKLFF.

This clonotype has ten or more counts. The J gene is TRBJ1-5, the V gene TRBV6-5, with D unclear. Looked up from germline, CDR1 is MNHEY and CDR2 is SVGAGI. The CDR3 loop spans 13 amino acids. Trimming left V 5 bases short and J 5 bases short, with 10 bases between. The CDR3 DNA reads TGTGCCAGCAGTCGGTCGGCCGATCAGCCCCAGCATTTT. This codes for CASSRSADQPQHF.

This clonotype was counted ten times or more. The chain has TRBV4-2 and TRBJ1-6; D perhaps matches TRBD1 (6 bases). CDR1 LGHNA and CDR2 YNFKEQ come from the germline V gene. The length of the CDR3 is 17 residues. Between the trimmed V and J ends, which lost 2 bases and 7 bases, there was a span of 18 bases. The CDR3 DNA reads as TGTGCCAGCAGCCAAACAGGGACGTCTAGGACCAATTCACCCCTCCACTTT. Translating it yields CASSQTGTSRTNSPLHF.

This clonotype appeared a few times. The chain couples TRBV29-1 to TRBJ2-7; 10 nucleotides match TRBD1. The V gene end was trimmed by 6 bases and the J gene end by 12 bases; junction bases not matched to a gene: 11. The CDR3 extends over 12 amino acids. CDR1 is SQVTM, CDR2 ANQGSEA, per germline. CDR3 nucleotides: TGCAGCGTCGTCTCTCGGACAGGGGGTTTGTACTTC. Its protein product is CSVVSRTGGLYF.

This clonotype was seen repeatedly, ten times or more. The chain joins TRBV5-1 to TRBJ2-1; 10 positions agree with TRBD2. CDR3 length: 15 amino acids. V trimming: 2 bases; J trimming: 6 bases; junction bases outside the gene matches: 5. Germline lookup yields CDR1 SGHRS and CDR2 YFSETQ. DNA for the CDR3: TGCGCCAGCAGCTTCGGACTAGCGGACGGCAATGAGCAGTTCTTC. It translates to CASSFGLADGNEQFF.

This clonotype occurred many times. This chain connects TRBV5-1 to TRBJ2-1; D is undetermined. The germline gives CDR1 SGHRS, CDR2 YFSETQ. This CDR3 is built from 15 residues. The V gene lost 1 base and the J gene lost 0 bases, with 8 bases spanning the gap. CDR3 protein: CASSLTGDSYNEQFF. Written as DNA, the CDR3 is TGCGCCAGCAGCTTGACCGGAGACTCCTACAATGAGCAGTTCTTC.

V gene TRBV5-1 combines with J gene TRBJ2-1, with a possible D match to TRBD2 (7 bases). The germline V and J ends were trimmed by 6 bases and 7 bases, with 20 bases remaining between them. The V gene's germline CDR1 is SGHRS and CDR2 YFSETQ. The CDR3 has 15 amino acids. CDR3 in DNA: TGCGCCAGCACCTCTGGGGGGGGCGCTTGGAATGAGCAGTTCTTC. This encodes CASTSGGGAWNEQFF.

This clonotype came up a few times. J is TRBJ2-2 and V is TRBV10-2; D is undetermined. CDR1 and CDR2 (germline): WSHSY, SAAADI. V gave up 4 bases and J gave up 6 bases, with 15 bases separating them. The CDR3 is made up of 15 amino acids. In DNA form, the CDR3 reads TGCGCCAGCAGTGGTTCTGGTACCGTCCCCGGGGAGCTGTTTTTT. It codes for CASSGSGTVPGELFF.

The V gene is TRBV13, the J gene TRBJ2-7, with TRBD1 matching 7 bases. There are 14 residues in the CDR3. The junction had 6 bases not matched to a gene; V was cut back by 0 bases and J by 7 bases. Germline V gene data show CDR1 as PRHDT and CDR2 as FYEKMQ (reference sequence). CDR3 nucleotide sequence: TGTGCCAGCAGCTTAGGACAGGGGTGGATGGAGCAGTACTTC. This codes for CASSLGQGWMEQYF.

The rearrangement joins TRBV20-1 to TRBJ1-1; D is possibly TRBD1 (5 bases). This CDR3 spans 15 amino acids. From germline, CDR1 is DFQATT and CDR2 SNEGSKA (reference sequence). V was shortened by 5 bases and J by 0 bases, with 16 bases between the two germline ends. CDR3 amino acids: CSAHLGDSLNTEAFF. The DNA for the CDR3 is TGCAGTGCTCATCTCGGGGACTCCCTGAACACTGAAGCTTTCTTT.

In this sample, this clonotype turned up many times. The rearrangement joins TRBV5-1 to TRBJ2-1; D remains unclear. The CDR3 has 13 amino acids. Germline V CDR1 and CDR2: SGHRS, YFSETQ. V dropped 0 bases and J dropped 5 bases, with 6 bases sitting between them. The CDR3 DNA follows: TGCGCCAGCAGCTTGGGTCGGGACAATGAGCAGTTCTTC. Amino acids: CASSLGRDNEQFF.

V gene TRBV20-1 combines with J gene TRBJ2-1, with TRBD1 matching over 8 bases. This CDR3 is 14 amino acids long. The junction had 19 bases not matched to a gene; V was cut back by 6 bases and J by 15 bases. Germline V CDR1 and CDR2: DFQATT, SNEGSKA (reference sequence). In DNA form, the CDR3 reads TGCAGTGCCCTCCCCGGGCAGGGGGCTAGCGATCGGTTCTTC. Its translation is CSALPGQGASDRFF.

The chain is built from TRBV11-3 and TRBJ2-3; maybe TRBD2 (6 bases). Germline loops: CDR1 SGHNT, CDR2 YENEEA. This CDR3 has 15 amino acids. V was pared by 5 bases and J by 1 base, with 13 bases between. Here the CDR3 reads CASSPSPGGTDTQYF. For the CDR3, the DNA is TGTGCCAGCAGCCCCTCACCGGGGGGCACAGATACGCAGTATTTT.

V gene TRBV11-2 combines with J gene TRBJ2-7; 8 bases match TRBD2. The CDR3 spans 15 residues. V dropped 3 bases and J dropped 5; count of bases not matched to a gene: 9. Germline V gives CDR1 SGHAT, CDR2 FQNNGV. The DNA of the CDR3 is TGTGCCAGCAGCTTTATCCCGGGAGGGCCCAACGAGCAGTACTTC. This codes for CASSFIPGGPNEQYF.

This chain joins TRBV12-3 or TRBV12-4 and TRBJ1-2; 10 nucleotides match TRBD1. There are 15 residues in the CDR3. V lost 0 bases and J lost 2; bases outside the gene matches: 0. Here the CDR3 DNA reads TGTGCCAGCAGTTTAGCGGGACAGGGGAACTATGGCTACACCTTC. As protein: CASSLAGQGNYGYTF.